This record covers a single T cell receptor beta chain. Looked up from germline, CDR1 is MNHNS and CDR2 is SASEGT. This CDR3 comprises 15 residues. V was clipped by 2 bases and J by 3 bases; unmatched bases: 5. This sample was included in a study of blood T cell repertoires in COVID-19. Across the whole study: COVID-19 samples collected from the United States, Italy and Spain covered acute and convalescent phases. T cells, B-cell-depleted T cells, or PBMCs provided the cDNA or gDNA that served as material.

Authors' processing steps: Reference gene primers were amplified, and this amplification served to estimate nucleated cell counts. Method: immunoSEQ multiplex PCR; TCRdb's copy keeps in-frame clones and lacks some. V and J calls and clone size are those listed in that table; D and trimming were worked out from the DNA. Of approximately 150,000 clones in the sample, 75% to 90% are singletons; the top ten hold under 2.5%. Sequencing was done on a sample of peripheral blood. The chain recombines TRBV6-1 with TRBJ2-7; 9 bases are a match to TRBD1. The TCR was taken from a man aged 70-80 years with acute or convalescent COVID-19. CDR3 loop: CASSERTGDLYEQYF. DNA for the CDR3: TGTGCCAGCAGTGAACGGACAGGGGACCTCTACGAGCAGTACTTC.